A selection of T cell receptor beta chains follows, all from one sample in a study of blood T cell repertoires in COVID-19. The repertoire was sequenced with immunoSEQ multiplex PCR; TCRdb's copy has only in-frame clones and lacks some. The data hold 200,000 to 250,000 clones, with 70% to 85% observed a single time. The sample was PBMCs or T cells enriched from blood (not recorded which). The origin of the receptors is a man in his sixties who had recovered from COVID-19. Each CDR3 is given with its conserved first and last residue. Each record gives: CDR3 protein, CDR3 DNA, V gene, clone size, J gene, D gene. A D gene is named only where the DNA matches it firmly. The size of a clone is reported for some rows only, either as once, few or many, or as a class for expanded clones.

CDR3aa: CASSFGGKNSYEQYF
CDR3nt: TGTGCCAGCAGCTTCGGGGGGAAGAACTCCTACGAGCAGTACTTC
v_gene: TRBV7-2
abundance: .
j_gene: TRBJ2-7
d_gene: TRBD2

CDR3aa: CASSLFSLDSPLHF
CDR3nt: TGTGCCAGCAGCTTATTTTCCCTAGATTCACCCCTCCACTTT
v_gene: TRBV7-2
abundance: .
j_gene: TRBJ1-6
d_gene: .

CDR3aa: CASSQDTRNQPQHF
CDR3nt: TGCGCCAGCAGCCAAGATACACGAAATCAGCCCCAGCATTTT
v_gene: TRBV4-3
abundance: few
j_gene: TRBJ1-5
d_gene: .

CDR3aa: CASRPRNEQFF
CDR3nt: TGTGCAAGTCGCCCCCGTAATGAGCAGTTCTTC
v_gene: TRBV12-2
abundance: .
j_gene: TRBJ2-1
d_gene: .

CDR3aa: CASNKGAGTEAFF
CDR3nt: TGTGCCAGCAACAAGGGGGCAGGCACTGAAGCTTTCTTT
v_gene: TRBV2
abundance: .
j_gene: TRBJ1-1
d_gene: TRBD1

CDR3aa: CASTRTSGPYEQYF
CDR3nt: TGCGCCAGCACCCGGACTAGCGGGCCCTACGAGCAGTACTTC
v_gene: TRBV5-1
abundance: .
j_gene: TRBJ2-7
d_gene: TRBD2

CDR3aa: CSVVSGDRGSYTF
CDR3nt: TGCAGCGTTGTCTCCGGGGACAGGGGAAGCTACACCTTC
v_gene: TRBV29-1
abundance: .
j_gene: TRBJ1-2
d_gene: TRBD1

CDR3aa: CASKETGPGELFF
CDR3nt: TGTGCCAGCAAGGAGACAGGGCCCGGGGAGCTGTTTTTT
v_gene: TRBV5-6
abundance: .
j_gene: TRBJ2-2
d_gene: TRBD1

CDR3aa: CASSDRGLVGELFF
CDR3nt: TGTGCCAGTAGCGACAGGGGGCTGGTCGGGGAGCTGTTTTTT
v_gene: TRBV19
abundance: .
j_gene: TRBJ2-2
d_gene: TRBD1

CDR3aa: CASSSGLKNTEAFF
CDR3nt: TGTGCCAGCAGCTCCGGACTGAAGAACACTGAAGCTTTCTTT
v_gene: TRBV11-1
abundance: few
j_gene: TRBJ1-1
d_gene: .

CDR3aa: CASSANPNYGYTF
CDR3nt: TGTGCCAGCAGCGCGAACCCTAACTATGGCTACACCTTC
v_gene: TRBV7-2
abundance: few
j_gene: TRBJ1-2
d_gene: .

CDR3aa: CATSDSGGHQPQHF
CDR3nt: TGTGCCACCAGTGATTCAGGGGGACATCAGCCCCAGCATTTT
v_gene: TRBV24-1
abundance: .
j_gene: TRBJ1-5
d_gene: TRBD1

CDR3aa: CASSSIRGDQETQYF
CDR3nt: TGCGCCAGCAGCTCGATCCGGGGGGACCAAGAGACCCAGTACTTC
v_gene: TRBV5-1
abundance: .
j_gene: TRBJ2-5
d_gene: TRBD2

CDR3aa: CAISDSRTQTNYNEQFF
CDR3nt: TGTGCCATCAGTGACTCGAGGACACAGACCAACTACAATGAGCAGTTCTTC
v_gene: TRBV10-3
abundance: .
j_gene: TRBJ2-1
d_gene: .

CDR3aa: CAISEGRGPYEQYF
CDR3nt: TGTGCCATCAGTGAGGGTAGGGGTCCCTACGAGCAGTACTTC
v_gene: TRBV10-3
abundance: once
j_gene: TRBJ2-7
d_gene: .

CDR3aa: CASSLRAGNEKLFF
CDR3nt: TGTGCCAGCAGCTTAAGGGCAGGGAATGAAAAACTGTTTTTT
v_gene: TRBV13
abundance: .
j_gene: TRBJ1-4
d_gene: .

CDR3aa: CASSQDVGGARRYQPQHF
CDR3nt: TGTGCCAGCAGCCAAGATGTGGGGGGGGCGAGACGATATCAGCCCCAGCATTTT
v_gene: TRBV14
abundance: .
j_gene: TRBJ1-5
d_gene: .

CDR3aa: CASSPPWTLAGGDEQFF
CDR3nt: TGTGCCAGCTCACCACCGTGGACTCTAGCGGGGGGTGATGAGCAGTTCTTC
v_gene: TRBV18
abundance: .
j_gene: TRBJ2-1
d_gene: TRBD2

CDR3aa: CASSLDRGAAEAFF
CDR3nt: TGTGCCAGCAGCTTGGACAGGGGCGCGGCTGAAGCTTTCTTT
v_gene: TRBV7-8
abundance: once
j_gene: TRBJ1-1
d_gene: TRBD1

CDR3aa: CASGDSGTGVRGYTF
CDR3nt: TGTGCTAGTGGTGATTCCGGGACAGGGGTTAGAGGCTACACCTTC
v_gene: TRBV12-5
abundance: .
j_gene: TRBJ1-2
d_gene: TRBD1

CDR3aa: CASSMDRDSPLHF
CDR3nt: TGTGCCAGCAGCATGGACAGGGACTCACCCCTCCACTTT
v_gene: TRBV12-3/TRBV12-4
abundance: .
j_gene: TRBJ1-6
d_gene: TRBD1

CDR3aa: CASTPAPKGGYEANVLTF
CDR3nt: TGTGCCAGCACCCCCGCCCCGAAGGGGGGGTATGAGGCCAACGTCCTGACTTTC
v_gene: TRBV7-6
abundance: .
j_gene: TRBJ2-6
d_gene: .

CDR3aa: CSVEGASGGRGYNEQFF
CDR3nt: TGCAGCGTTGAAGGGGCTAGCGGGGGCAGAGGGTACAATGAGCAGTTCTTC
v_gene: TRBV29-1
abundance: .
j_gene: TRBJ2-1
d_gene: TRBD2

CDR3aa: CASSIQGGVYEQYF
CDR3nt: TGTGCCAGTAGTATACAGGGGGGAGTTTACGAGCAGTACTTC
v_gene: TRBV19
abundance: .
j_gene: TRBJ2-7
d_gene: .

CDR3aa: CSVGGQAIHEQYF
CDR3nt: TGCAGCGTTGGAGGACAGGCAATCCACGAGCAGTACTTC
v_gene: TRBV29-1
abundance: .
j_gene: TRBJ2-7
d_gene: TRBD1

CDR3aa: CASSVGPQETQYF
CDR3nt: TGTGCCAGCAGCGTGGGGCCTCAAGAGACCCAGTACTTC
v_gene: TRBV9
abundance: many
j_gene: TRBJ2-5
d_gene: .

CDR3aa: CASSDRVNTEAFF
CDR3nt: TGTGCCAGCAGTGACAGGGTGAACACTGAAGCTTTCTTT
v_gene: TRBV12-3/TRBV12-4
abundance: .
j_gene: TRBJ1-1
d_gene: TRBD1

CDR3aa: CASSYSTGTGTGLTEAFF
CDR3nt: TGTGCCAGCAGTTACTCGACGGGGACAGGGACCGGTCTCACTGAAGCTTTCTTT
v_gene: TRBV6-2/TRBV6-3
abundance: .
j_gene: TRBJ1-1
d_gene: TRBD1

CDR3aa: CASSLWANTEAFF
CDR3nt: TGTGCCAGCAGCTTATGGGCCAACACTGAAGCTTTCTTT
v_gene: TRBV7-2
abundance: .
j_gene: TRBJ1-1
d_gene: .

CDR3aa: CAWSPRGDTQYF
CDR3nt: TGTGCCTGGAGCCCTAGGGGAGATACGCAGTATTTT
v_gene: TRBV30
abundance: .
j_gene: TRBJ2-3
d_gene: .

CDR3aa: CASSLAPNLREDGYTF
CDR3nt: TGTGCCAGCAGCTTGGCCCCAAACCTACGGGAGGATGGCTACACCTTC
v_gene: TRBV5-4
abundance: .
j_gene: TRBJ1-2
d_gene: .

CDR3aa: CASSTRDRTLSTEAFF
CDR3nt: TGTGCCAGCAGCACTCGGGACAGGACCTTGAGCACTGAAGCTTTCTTT
v_gene: TRBV9
abundance: .
j_gene: TRBJ1-1
d_gene: TRBD1